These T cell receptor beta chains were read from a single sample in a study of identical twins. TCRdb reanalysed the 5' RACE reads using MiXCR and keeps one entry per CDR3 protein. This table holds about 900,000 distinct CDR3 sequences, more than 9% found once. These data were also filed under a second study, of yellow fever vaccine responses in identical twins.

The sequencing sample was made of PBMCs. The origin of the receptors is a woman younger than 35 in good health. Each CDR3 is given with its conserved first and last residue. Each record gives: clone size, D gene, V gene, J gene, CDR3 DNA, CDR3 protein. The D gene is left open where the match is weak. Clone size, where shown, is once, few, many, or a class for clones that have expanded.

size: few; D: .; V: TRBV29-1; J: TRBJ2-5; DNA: TGCAGCGTTGTCAGGGGCGGGGAGACCCAGTACTTC; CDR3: CSVVRGGETQYF
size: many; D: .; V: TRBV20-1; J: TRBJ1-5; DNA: TGCAGTGCTAGAAGGAGTAGCAATCAGCCCCAGCATTTT; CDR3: CSARRSSNQPQHF
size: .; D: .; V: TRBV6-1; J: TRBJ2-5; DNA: TGTGCCAGCAATCCATCCGGGACGCAAGAGACCCAGTACTTC; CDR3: CASNPSGTQETQYF
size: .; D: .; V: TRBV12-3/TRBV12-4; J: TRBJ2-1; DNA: TGTGCCAGCAGTTTTGGGGGTAGCTTTCGGGAGCAGTTCTTC; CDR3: CASSFGGSFREQFF
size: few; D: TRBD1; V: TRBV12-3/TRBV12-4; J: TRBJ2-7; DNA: TGTGCCAGCAGAACGGGACAGGGTCTCTCCTACGAGCAGTACTTC; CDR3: CASRTGQGLSYEQYF
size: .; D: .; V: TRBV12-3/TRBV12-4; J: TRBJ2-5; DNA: TGTGCCAGCAGAACCGGGACCGCCCTCTTAGGGACCCAGTACTTC; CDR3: CASRTGTALLGTQYF
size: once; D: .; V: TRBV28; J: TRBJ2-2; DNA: TGTGCCAGTCGTAGACAGGAGCTGTTTTTT; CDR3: CASRRQELFF
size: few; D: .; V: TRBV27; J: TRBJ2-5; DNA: TGTGCCAGCAGGGCGCTGACAGGATCTGCTGAGACCCAGTACTTC; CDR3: CASRALTGSAETQYF
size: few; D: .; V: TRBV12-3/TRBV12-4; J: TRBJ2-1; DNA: TGTGCCAGCAGCCCCAATGGGGGGGGCGGGGAGCAGTTCTTC; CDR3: CASSPNGGGGEQFF
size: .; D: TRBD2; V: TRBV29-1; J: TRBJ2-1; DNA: TGCAGCGTTGAAGATGAAGTGACTAGCGGGAGTCGGTATGAGCAGTTCTTC; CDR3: CSVEDEVTSGSRYEQFF
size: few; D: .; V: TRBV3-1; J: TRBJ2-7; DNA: TGTGCCAGCAGCCAAGTTCGGAGCTACGAGCAGTACTTC; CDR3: CASSQVRSYEQYF
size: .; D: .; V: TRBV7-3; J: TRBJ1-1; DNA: TGTGCCAGCAGCTTAATCGGTTCGGGGAGCACTGAAGCTTTCTTT; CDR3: CASSLIGSGSTEAFF
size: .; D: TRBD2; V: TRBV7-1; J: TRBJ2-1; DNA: TGTGCCAGCAGCCACCCCCAGACTAGCGGGAGTAAGGAAGTCAGGGGCTCCTACAATGAGCAGTTCTTC; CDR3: CASSHPQTSGSKEVRGSYNEQFF
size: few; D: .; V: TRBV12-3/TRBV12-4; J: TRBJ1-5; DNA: TGTGCCAGCAGTTCCCCCATTCCGCCCCAGCATTTT; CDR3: CASSSPIPPQHF
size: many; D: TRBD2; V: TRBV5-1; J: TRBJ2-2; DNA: TGCGCCAGCAGCTTGGAGGCGGGAGTAATCACCGGGGAGCTGTTTTTT; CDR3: CASSLEAGVITGELFF
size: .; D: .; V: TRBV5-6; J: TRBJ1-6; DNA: TGTGCCAGCACCGACATTGGGGCAGTTGGTTCACCCCTCCACTTT; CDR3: CASTDIGAVGSPLHF
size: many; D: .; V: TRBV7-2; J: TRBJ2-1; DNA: TGTGCCAGCAGGTCTATGGACAATGAGCAGTTCTTC; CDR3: CASRSMDNEQFF
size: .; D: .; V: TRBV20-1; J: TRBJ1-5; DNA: TGCAGTGCTAGACAGGACAGCTTCAATCAGCCCCAGCATTTT; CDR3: CSARQDSFNQPQHF
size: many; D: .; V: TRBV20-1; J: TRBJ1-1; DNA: TGCAGTGCTCAGAAGGACAGAGGGGTCACTGAAGCTTTCTTT; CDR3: CSAQKDRGVTEAFF
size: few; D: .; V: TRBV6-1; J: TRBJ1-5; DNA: TGTGCCAGCACCCTTCGGACAGTCGAGGGGCCCCAGCATTTT; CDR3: CASTLRTVEGPQHF
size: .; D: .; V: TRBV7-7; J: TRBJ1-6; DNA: TGTGCCAGCAGCTTACGAACAGACTGGGGTTCACCCCTCCACTTT; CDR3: CASSLRTDWGSPLHF
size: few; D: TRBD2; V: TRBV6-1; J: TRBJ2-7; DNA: TGTGCCAGCAGTGAAGGGGGTAGCGGGGCCTACGAGCAGTACTTC; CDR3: CASSEGGSGAYEQYF
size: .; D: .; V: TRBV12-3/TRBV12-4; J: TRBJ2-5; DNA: TGTGCCAGCAGCCCCTTCACCCCTCCCAATTGGACCCAGTACTTC; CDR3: CASSPFTPPNWTQYF